The clone carrying this TCR beta chain was seen many times. The data were obtained in a study of T cells in Graves' hyperthyroidism and ophthalmopathy. The CDR3 covers 15 residues. CDR1 is PRHDT, CDR2 FYEKMQ, per germline (reference sequence). The germline V and J ends were trimmed by 5 bases and 0 bases, with 14 bases remaining between them. Amplification targeted TCR beta CDR3 regions from RNA transcripts. Primed by the HTBI set, a first-round RT-PCR was run on the TCR CDR3. Each CDR3 protein gets one entry after TCRdb re-called the multiplex PCR reads with MiXCR. The sample holds approximately 520,000 distinct CDR3 sequences, less than 25% seen once.

This clonotype was obtained from a woman aged 25 to 45 with Graves' ophthalmopathy. The sample was blood. V is TRBV13 and J is TRBJ2-7; D is uncertain. CDR3 sequence (DNA): TGTGCCAGCAGCCCCCCCGGACGGTCCTCCTACGAGCAGTACTTC. This gives the protein CASSPPGRSSYEQYF.